This T cell receptor (beta chain) was sequenced for a study of Ad26.COV2.S vaccination and SARS-CoV-2 variants. At the level of the study: Into the muscle, Ad26.COV2.S was dosed once or twice, 56 days apart.

About this clone: Its specificity is unknown.

Study-wide results and caveats: Post-vaccination spike-specific CD8+ and CD4+ T cell responses reportedly had substantial breadth. People who got the vaccine had more spike-specific TCR breadth than people who got placebo. Total responses of T cells may have been underestimated by the analyses of TCR breadth and depth.

The CDR3 loop spans 11 amino acids. Germline CDR1 and CDR2: DFQATT and SNEGSKA (reference sequence). V dropped 2 bases and J dropped 3 bases, with 5 bases sitting between them. Sequenced by immunoSEQ multiplex PCR; TCRdb stores in-frame clones only, minus some. This table holds 380,000 or so clones, roughly 85% found once. Treatment in this sample: approximately 18 received Ad26.COV2.S at low or high dose, single or two shots; several received placebo; per-sample allocation not given. Specimen acquisition occurred on day 63 following the initial vaccine or placebo injection. The rearrangement links TRBV20-1 to TRBJ2-7; D is unresolved. The origin of this receptor is a person between 18 and 59 years old who received the Ad26.COV2.S COVID-19 vaccine or a placebo. This specimen was peripheral blood, taken in a trial of Ad26.COV2.S vaccine versus placebo. DNA of the CDR3: TGCAGTGCTAGAAACTTCTACGAGCAGTACTTC. Amino acid sequence: CSARNFYEQYF.